The T cell receptor beta chain under discussion was sequenced for a study of T cell responses to AZD1222 COVID-19 vaccine. Study-wide points: Only five or six AZD1222 recipients were seropositive at baseline. Epitopes outside B.1.351 and B.1.1.7 mutated regions reportedly drew nearly half of spike TCRs. The donor group comprised mostly white British people and more females; the analysis possibly underestimated clonal diversity. Spike-specific TCR breadth and depth both grew after two AZD1222 doses.

CDR3 size: 15 residues. CDR1 is SGDLS, CDR2 YYNGEE, per germline. V lost 0 bases, J lost 3 bases, and 5 bases stayed unmatched. As regards this clone: Its antigen is not identified.

The protocol was immunoSEQ multiplex PCR, while the TCRdb copy is restricted to in-frame clones and leaves out a portion. The data show 75,000 to 95,000 clones, less than 95% seen once. The J gene is TRBJ2-7, the V gene TRBV9, with TRBD2 identical over 8 bases. The TCR sequence derives from an adult who received the AZD1222 COVID-19 vaccine. The sample consisted of peripheral blood, taken 28 days after the second AZD1222 dose. As DNA, the CDR3 is TGTGCCAGCAGCGTAGGGGTAGCGGGAATCTACGAGCAGTACTTC. Translation: CASSVGVAGIYEQYF. The whole variable domain, remainder taken from reference TRBV9 and TRBJ2-7, is DSGVTQTPKHLITATGQRVTLRCSPRSGDLSVYWYQQSLDQGLQFLIQYYNGEERAKGNILERFSAQQFPDLHSELNLSSLELGDSALYFCASSVGVAGIYEQYFGPGTRLTVT.